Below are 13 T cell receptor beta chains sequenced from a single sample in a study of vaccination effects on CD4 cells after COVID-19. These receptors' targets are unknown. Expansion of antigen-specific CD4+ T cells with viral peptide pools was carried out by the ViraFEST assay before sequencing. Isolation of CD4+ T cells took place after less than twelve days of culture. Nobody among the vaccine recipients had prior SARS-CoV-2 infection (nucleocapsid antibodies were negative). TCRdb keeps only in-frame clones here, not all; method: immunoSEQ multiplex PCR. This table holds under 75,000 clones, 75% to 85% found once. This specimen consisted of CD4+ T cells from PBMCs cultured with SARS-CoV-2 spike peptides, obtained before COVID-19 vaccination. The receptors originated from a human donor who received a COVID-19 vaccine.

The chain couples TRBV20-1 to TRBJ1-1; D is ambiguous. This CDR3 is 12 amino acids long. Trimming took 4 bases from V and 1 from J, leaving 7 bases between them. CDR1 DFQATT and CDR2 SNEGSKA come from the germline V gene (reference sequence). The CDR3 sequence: CSATEQNTEAFF. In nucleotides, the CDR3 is TGCAGTGCTACTGAACAGAACACTGAAGCTTTCTTT.

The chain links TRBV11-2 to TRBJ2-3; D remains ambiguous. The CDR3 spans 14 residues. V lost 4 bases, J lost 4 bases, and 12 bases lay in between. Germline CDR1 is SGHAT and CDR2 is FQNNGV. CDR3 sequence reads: CASSSQRLSDTQYF. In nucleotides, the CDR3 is TGTGCCAGCAGCTCCCAGCGCCTATCAGATACGCAGTATTTT.

DNA of the CDR3: TGCGCCAGCAGCCAAGGACGGTGGTCAAGCTCCTACAATGAGCAGTTCTTC. This gives the protein CASSQGRWSSSYNEQFF. The rearrangement uses TRBV4-1 and TRBJ2-1; D not certain. The CDR3 sequence is 17 residues long. Trimming stripped 1 base from V and 0 bases from J, with 13 bases between. Germline CDR1 reads MGHRA; CDR2 reads YSYEKL.

CDR3 nucleotide sequence: TGTGCCAGCAGTGAAGTGGATTACAGGGGGTATGAAAAACTGTTTTTT. This sequence encodes CASSEVDYRGYEKLFF. The chain combines TRBV6-1 with TRBJ1-4; 8 positions agree with TRBD1. V dropped 1 base and J dropped 6; count of bases not matched to a gene: 7. Germline V gives CDR1 MNHNS, CDR2 SASEGT. This CDR3 has 16 amino acids.

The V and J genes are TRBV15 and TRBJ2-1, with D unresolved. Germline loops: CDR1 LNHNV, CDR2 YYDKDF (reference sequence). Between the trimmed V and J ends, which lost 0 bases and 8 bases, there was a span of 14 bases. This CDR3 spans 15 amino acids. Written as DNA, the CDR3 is TGTGCCACCAGCAGAGATAGTACAACCGGGCATGAGCAGTTCTTC. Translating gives CATSRDSTTGHEQFF. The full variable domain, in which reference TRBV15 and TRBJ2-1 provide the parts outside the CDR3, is DAMVIQNPRYQVTQFGKPVTLSCSQTLNHNVMYWYQQKSSQAPKLLFHYYDKDFNNEADTPDNFQSRRPNTSFCFLDIRSPGLGDTAMYLCATSRDSTTGHEQFFGPGTRLTVL.

The CDR3 reads CASSLPIGTTDTQYF. The DNA for the CDR3 is TGTGCCAGCAGCCTTCCCATAGGCACCACAGATACGCAGTATTTT. V and J are TRBV3-1 (or the pseudogene TRBV3-2) and TRBJ2-3; D remains unclear. The CDR3 extends over 15 amino acids. Trimming stripped 4 bases from V and 2 bases from J, with 13 bases between. Germline V gives CDR1 LGHDT, CDR2 YNNKEL (reference sequence).

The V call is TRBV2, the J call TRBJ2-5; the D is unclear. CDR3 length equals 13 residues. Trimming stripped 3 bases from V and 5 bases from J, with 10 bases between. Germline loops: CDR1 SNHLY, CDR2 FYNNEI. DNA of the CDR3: TGTGCCAGCAGTGATAGGTTTGCGGAGACCCAGTACTTC. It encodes CASSDRFAETQYF.

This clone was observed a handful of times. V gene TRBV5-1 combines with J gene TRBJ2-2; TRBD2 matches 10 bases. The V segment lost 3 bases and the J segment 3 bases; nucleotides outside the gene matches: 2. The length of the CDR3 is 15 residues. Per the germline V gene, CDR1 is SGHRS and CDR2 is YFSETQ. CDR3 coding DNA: TGCGCCAGCAGCTATCTAGCGGGAGACACCGGGGAGCTGTTTTTT. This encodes CASSYLAGDTGELFF.

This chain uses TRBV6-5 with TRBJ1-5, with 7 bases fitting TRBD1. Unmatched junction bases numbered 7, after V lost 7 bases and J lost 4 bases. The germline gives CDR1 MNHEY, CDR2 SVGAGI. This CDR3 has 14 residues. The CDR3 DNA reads TGTGCCAGCAAGCAGGGGGGGGTTAATCAGCCCCAGCATTTT. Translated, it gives CASKQGGVNQPQHF.

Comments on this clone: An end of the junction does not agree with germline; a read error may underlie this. The CDR3 is CASGRAQGTQYF. The DNA for the CDR3 is TGTGCCAGCGGGCGGGCCCAAGGGACCCAGTACTTC. The J gene is TRBJ2-5, the V gene TRBV7-9, with D possibly being TRBD2 (5 bases). There are 12 residues in the CDR3. CDR1 and CDR2 from the germline V gene are SEHNR and FQNEAQ (reference sequence).

The CDR3 here is CASSTTSGDLPTDTQYF. Here the CDR3 DNA reads TGTGCCAGTAGTACGACTAGCGGGGATCTGCCCACAGATACGCAGTATTTT. The V and J genes are TRBV19 and TRBJ2-3, with 11 positions matching TRBD2. V was pared by 4 bases and J by 2 bases, with 8 bases of the junction left unmatched. CDR1 is LNHDA and CDR2 is SQIVND in the germline V gene (reference sequence). The CDR3 has 17 residues.

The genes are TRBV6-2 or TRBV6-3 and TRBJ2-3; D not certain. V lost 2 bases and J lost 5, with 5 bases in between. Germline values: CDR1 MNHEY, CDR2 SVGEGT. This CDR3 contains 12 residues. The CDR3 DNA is TGTGCCAGCAGTTACACGGAAGATACGCAGTATTTT. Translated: CASSYTEDTQYF.

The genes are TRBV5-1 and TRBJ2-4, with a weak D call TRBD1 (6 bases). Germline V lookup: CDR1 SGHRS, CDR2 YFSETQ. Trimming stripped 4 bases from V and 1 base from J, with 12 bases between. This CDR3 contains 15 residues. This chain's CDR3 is CASSENRVAKNIQYF. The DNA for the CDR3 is TGCGCCAGCAGCGAAAACAGGGTGGCCAAAAACATTCAGTACTTC.